The T cell receptor (beta chain) described here comes from a study of neurological immune-mediated disorders (dated by TCRdb to the late 2010s). Describing the broader study: Peripheral blood TCR-beta repertoires from HTLV-I-associated myelopathy (HAM/TSP) patients, multiple sclerosis patients and healthy controls were compared by UMI-based sequencing. The roughly 110 TCR-beta libraries covered PBMC samples along with longitudinal samples, technical triplicates, and paired sorted CD4+ and CD8+ T-cell subsets. The cohort comprised roughly 69 subjects: some 15 HAM/TSP patients, some 35 multiple sclerosis patients and around 20 healthy controls.

V lost 1 base and J lost 2 bases, and the count of bases not matched to a germline gene is 4. The CDR1 and CDR2 encoded by the germline V gene (reference sequence) are MNHEY and SMNVEV. Measured from the cysteine to the phenylalanine, the CDR3 is 15 residues long. Here the CDR3 DNA is all that survives: 45 bases in frame from base 1. Turning to this clonotype: The target of this receptor is not known. No much larger clone is present one base from it, and per-base qualities are unavailable.

The healthy controls were volunteers from blood banks in Maryland, USA. For the unsorted PBMC libraries, 2 million PBMCs were stored in RNAlater at -80 degrees C until RNA extraction and were used to generate the libraries. Peripheral blood was subjected to Ficoll-Hypaque density gradient centrifugation to isolate PBMCs, which were then cryopreserved in liquid nitrogen. The research as a whole found: Expanded clones from different subjects shared no identical CDR3 amino acid sequences, which suggests that TCR-beta repertoires were private in all groups. TCR clonal expansion was highest in HAM/TSP patients and lowest in MS patients, with MS patients falling below even healthy controls.

cDNA synthesis used template-switch 5'RACE with a primer carrying a 10-nucleotide random unique molecular identifier tagging each TCR transcript. Every sequencing run covered 15-18 subjects and yielded more than 200 million TCR-beta sequences. The RNeasy kit was used for extraction of total RNA. Using the KAPA Real-time Library Amplification kit, TCR-beta VDJ regions were amplified with primers for the TCR constant region and the 5'RACE anchor. A first PCR added sample indexes and Illumina adaptors, after which a second PCR increased the library yield. The roughly 650 bp TCR product was size-selected on a 2% E-gel SizeSelection system after Ampure bead purification. Before pooling, libraries had their quality checked on a Bioanalyzer, their concentration measured with Qubit, and their quantity determined with the Kapa Library Quantification kit. An Illumina HiSeq 2500 sequenced the libraries paired-end 2 x 150 bp. To increase sequence diversity, about 25-30% phiX was spiked into each library pool. The authors processed their data as follows. Quality-filtered reads were processed with the UMI-based MiGEC pipeline, which removed over 80% of raw TCR sequences during error correction. IMGT germline references were used for aligning VDJ genes, and each clonotype was defined as a unique CDR3 amino acid sequence together with its V-J genes. Clonal expansion, Shannon diversity, and CDR3 relatedness (CalcPairwiseDistances, ClusterSamples) were evaluated with VDJtools, and phylogenetic trees were built with CLCbio workbench. A clone was classed as expanded if it had 8 or more unique UMIs, a cutoff based on coefficient-of-variation modelling across technical triplicates. TCRdb itself trimmed the public reads at Q25 with fastp, ran MiXCR and retained productive beta chains. Under each unique CDR3 protein, matching rows form one entry showing the most common genes and DNA. These V and J calls are TCRdb output, not the study's own analysis. Within this sample are under 60,000 distinct CDR3 sequences, with under 30% of them counted one time only. The leading ten clones occupy 20% to 25% of the sample.

The TCR comes from an older woman in good health. The chain employs TRBV27 and TRBJ2-7; 8 of the junction bases match TRBD2. The sample taken for sequencing was PBMCs. The CDR3 region reads CASSLYGGGPYEQYF. The nucleotide sequence is given as TGTGCCAGCAGTTTATACGGCGGGGGGCCCTACGAGCAGTACTTC.